The sequence of this TCR beta chain was determined in a study of human T cells and chemical hapten exposure (dated by TCRdb to the early 2020s). A note on the overall study: For sensitization, 2% DPC in acetone was applied to a roughly 2 cm by roughly 2 cm area of upper inner arm skin. Twenty-nine alopecia patients provided blood for TCR sequencing at one to four time points (pre-sensitization, 2, 6 and 24 weeks). The mostly female patient cohort included alopecia areata with under or over 50% scalp involvement, alopecia totalis and alopecia universalis. Peripheral blood TCR repertoire changes were tracked in vivo in alopecia patients during primary and secondary sensitization to the hapten diphenylcyclopropenone (DPC). Blood samples were taken from patients before sensitization (week 0) and then at 2, 6 and about 24 weeks after DPC sensitization. The libraries were sequenced as a pool, and the TCR yield per sample differed mostly because of small variations in library volumes within the pool. Patch testing was performed on the upper back with Finn chambers containing 0.01% DPC, and the patch tests were scored after 6 days according to International Contact Dermatitis Research Group standards. Patients additionally received weekly therapeutic DPC doses to the scalp throughout the approximately 24-week study period. Paper-wide results and their limitations: Repeated subsampling changed both the strength of the expansion versus patch-test correlation and the threshold at which the correlation became significant. Because all patients had alopecia, a presumed autoimmune disease, the immune response of the patients might differ from that of healthy individuals. Compared with pre-sensitization or healthy control sets, expanded TCRs formed significantly more large CDR3 similarity clusters, which is consistent with antigen-driven responses. Patch test score was positively correlated with the number of PT1 expanded TCRs, with significance at thresholds 8, 16 and 32 but not at 4. No change with DPC sensitization was found in the number of TCRs above 1 in 1000 frequency, and no evidence of global repertoire structure alterations was found.

The sample holds many counts of this clonotype. Its antigen target is currently unknown. The sample holds no much larger clone one base away, and base qualities are not on file. Including cysteine and phenylalanine, the CDR3 has 15 amino acids. Just the 45-base CDR3 DNA is kept, in frame starting at base 1. The germline V gene gives CDR1 as MNHEY and CDR2 as SVGEGT. The junction carries 16 bases between V and J, which are trimmed by 6 bases and 1 base respectively. To prepare the library, RACE was applied. Sequencing relied on a NextSeq 500. During library preparation, unique molecular identifiers were attached to individual cDNA molecules so that TCRs could be counted in a quantitative, reproducible way. From each blood RNA sample, both TCR alpha and TCR beta chains were sequenced. Per the original workflow: A median of around 100,000 TCRs per sample was observed, with a range of about 20,000 to 690,600. V, J and CDR3 annotation of the TCR reads was performed with the Decombinator software suite. To make PS versus PT1 abundance plots, every sample was subsampled to the same number of TCRs (28,000). Expanded TCRs were defined as absent before sensitization and observed at least eight times at the 2-week time point. The raw public data were reprocessed by TCRdb itself: fastp quality trimming at Q25, MiXCR clonotype calling, in-frame beta chains only. A single entry per CDR3 protein holds the most common genes and DNA from its merged rows. It is TCRdb's table, rather than the study itself, that gives the V and J calls and clone size. Across this sample there are roughly 100,000 distinct CDR3 sequences, with 7% to 10% seen only once. Clones ranked in the top ten supply 2% to 2.5% of the sample.

The sample's time point, from its label and the paper: patch test 2, 6 weeks after DPC sensitization. This sample's treatment or condition label indicates: therapeutic diphenylcyclopropenone sensitization with weekly scalp DPC. At every patch-test visit, the blood draw took place before the patch test was put on. To be eligible, patients had to be aged 18 to 70, diagnosed with alopecia and judged suitable for DPC therapy, while pregnant patients were excluded. Total RNA was extracted from unfractionated whole blood that had been collected in Tempus Blood RNA tubes. The chain joins TRBV6-2 or TRBV6-3 to TRBJ2-7; TRBD1 is a weak D gene call, 6 bases matching. Material: whole blood, obtained in connection with sensitization to the hapten diphenylcyclopropenone (DPC). This receptor was identified in a woman between 35 and 50 years old with alopecia areata. Some clones in this sample may be carry-over from other donors' samples. The DNA sequence is as follows: TGTGCCAGCAGCCTCGCCGGGACACGGTCCTACGAGCAGTACTTC. It encodes CASSLAGTRSYEQYF.